Below, 9 T cell receptor beta chains from the same sample are listed, as sequenced in a study of blood T cell repertoires in COVID-19 (dated by TCRdb to 2019 to 2021). The receptor library was made with the immunoSEQ multiplex PCR assay. The clones in this table, taken by TCRdb from immuneACCESS, are in-frame only. Not every clone is retained; where verified, under half of the shortfall comes from an unresolved V gene, and the cause of the rest is unknown. The sample yields approximately 410,000 clones; 86% were counted once. Clones ranked in the top ten supply under 1.5% of the sample. The sequenced material came from peripheral blood. Receptors originate from a woman aged 25 to 39 with active or convalescent COVID-19.

V gene TRBV5-1 combines with J gene TRBJ2-1; D not certain. The CDR3 runs to 10 residues. The V gene lost 10 bases and the J gene lost 12 bases, with 14 bases spanning the gap. Germline V gene data show CDR1 as SGHRS and CDR2 as YFSETQ. CDR3 sequence reads: CAPRVRGQFF. CDR3 nucleotides: TGCGCCCCCCGGGTACGAGGGCAGTTCTTC.

V gene TRBV6-2 or TRBV6-3 combines with J gene TRBJ2-7; 7 bases fit TRBD1. Trimming took 6 bases from V and 5 from J; bases not matched to a gene: 7. This CDR3 is built from 13 residues. Per the germline V gene, CDR1 is MNHEY and CDR2 is SVGEGT. The CDR3 reads CASSRDRWDEQYF. The CDR3 DNA reads TGTGCCAGCAGCAGGGACAGATGGGACGAGCAGTACTTC.

The chain links TRBV30 to TRBJ1-6, with TRBD1 as a possible D gene (6 bases). The CDR3 has 14 amino acids. Germline CDR1 reads GTSNPN; CDR2 reads SVGIG (reference sequence). The V end was cut by 6 bases, the J end by 10 bases, with 19 bases between. The CDR3 sequence is CACAYRASGSPLHF. DNA for the CDR3: TGTGCCTGTGCATACAGGGCGTCCGGATCACCCCTCCACTTT. Drawing the rest from reference TRBV30 and TRBJ1-6, the complete variable domain is SQTIHQWPATLVQPVGSPLSLECTVEGTSNPNLYWYRQAAGRGLQLLFYSVGIGQISSEVPQNLSASRPQDRQFILSSKKLLLSDSGFYLCACAYRASGSPLHFGNGTRLTVT.

In its sample, this clone was seen once. The chain's CDR3 is CASSPSTAYNEQFF. CDR3 bases: TGCGCCAGCAGCCCGTCGACAGCCTACAATGAGCAGTTCTTC. This chain connects TRBV5-1 to TRBJ2-1; D may be TRBD1 (5 bases). The CDR3 covers 14 residues. CDR1 is SGHRS, CDR2 YFSETQ, per germline. V was shortened by 4 bases and J by 2 bases, with 10 bases between the two germline ends. The full variable domain, completed using reference TRBV5-1 and TRBJ2-1, is KAGVTQTPRYLIKTRGQQVTLSCSPISGHRSVSWYQQTPGQGLQFLFEYFSETQRNKGNFPGRFSGRQFSNSRSEMNVSTLELGDSALYLCASSPSTAYNEQFFGPGTRLTVL.

The V gene is TRBV5-4, the J gene TRBJ2-1; the match to TRBD2 covers 8 bases. CDR1 and CDR2 (germline): SGHNT, YYREEE (reference sequence). The CDR3 spans 13 residues. With V trimmed by 1 base and J by 10 bases, 4 bases remained unmatched. The CDR3 DNA sequence: TGTGCCAGCAGCTTGTCGGGAGGGCTCGAGCAGTTCTTC. This encodes CASSLSGGLEQFF. Combining the CDR3 with reference TRBV5-4 and TRBJ2-1 gives the whole variable domain ETGVTQSPTHLIKTRGQQVTLRCSSQSGHNTVSWYQQALGQGPQFIFQYYREEENGRGNFPPRFSGLQFPNYSSELNVNALELDDSALYLCASSLSGGLEQFFGPGTRLTVL.

The V call is TRBV6-5, the J call TRBJ1-2; 7 bases map to TRBD1. V shed 7 bases and J 8 bases; nucleotides not matched to a gene: 7. The germline V gene has CDR1 MNHEY and CDR2 SVGAGI. This CDR3 comprises 12 residues. DNA of the CDR3: TGTGCCAGCACCCCGGACAGGCCGGGCTACACCTTC. This translates into CASTPDRPGYTF.

This clone was counted once. The chain is built from TRBV7-9 and TRBJ2-3, with a possible D match to TRBD2 (5 bases). This CDR3 is 14 amino acids long. Germline CDR1 SEHNR, CDR2 FQNEAQ (reference sequence). Between the trimmed V and J ends, which lost 4 bases and 9 bases, there was a span of 17 bases. CDR3 in DNA: TGTGCCAGCAGCTCTTACCCTCCGTGGGAGACGCAGTATTTT. This translates into CASSSYPPWETQYF.

The chain joins TRBV5-1 to TRBJ2-3; 7 nucleotides agree with TRBD2. V shed 0 bases and J 1 base; nucleotides not matched to a gene: 5. The germline CDR1 and CDR2 sequences are SGHRS and YFSETQ. The CDR3 contains 16 residues. In DNA, the CDR3 is TGCGCCAGCAGCTTGGCAAGCGGGGAGGGCACAGATACGCAGTATTTT. Translating it yields CASSLASGEGTDTQYF.

V gene TRBV28 combines with J gene TRBJ1-2, with TRBD1 as a possible D gene (6 bases). Germline CDR1 reads MDHEN; CDR2 reads SYDVKM. CDR3 size: 13 residues. The V end was cut by 3 bases, the J end by 7 bases, with 12 bases between. The CDR3 region is CASSFTGRPGYTF. The CDR3 coding sequence is TGTGCCAGCAGTTTTACAGGGCGGCCTGGCTACACCTTC.